This T cell receptor (beta chain) emerged from a study of blood T cell repertoires in COVID-19. Repertoires were generated with immunoSEQ multiplex PCR, while TCRdb's copy carries only in-frame clones and drops some. The table includes about 140,000 clones, approximately 90% detected once. Looked up from germline, CDR1 is MNHEY and CDR2 is SMNVEV (reference sequence). This CDR3 is built from 15 residues. V lost 3 bases to trimming and J lost 4 bases; unmatched junction nucleotides: 5. The receptor was derived from a man between 60 and 70 years old with active or convalescent COVID-19. Sample: peripheral blood. This chain links TRBV27 with TRBJ1-3, with 8 positions matching TRBD1. CDR3 amino acids: CASSFRGRPGNTIYF. Here the CDR3 DNA reads TGTGCCAGCAGTTTCAGGGGGCGCCCCGGAAACACCATATATTTT.